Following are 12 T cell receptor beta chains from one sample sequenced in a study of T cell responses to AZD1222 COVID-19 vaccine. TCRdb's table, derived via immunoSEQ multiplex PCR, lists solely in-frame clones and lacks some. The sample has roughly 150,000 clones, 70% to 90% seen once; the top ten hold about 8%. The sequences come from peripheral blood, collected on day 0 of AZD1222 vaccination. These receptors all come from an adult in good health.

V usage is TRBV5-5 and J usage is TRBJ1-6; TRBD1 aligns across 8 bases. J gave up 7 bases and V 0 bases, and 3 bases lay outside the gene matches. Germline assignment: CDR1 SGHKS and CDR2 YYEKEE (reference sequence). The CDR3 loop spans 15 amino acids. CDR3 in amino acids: CASSLAGQENSPLHF. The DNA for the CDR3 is TGTGCCAGCAGCTTGGCGGGACAGGAAAATTCACCCCTCCACTTT.

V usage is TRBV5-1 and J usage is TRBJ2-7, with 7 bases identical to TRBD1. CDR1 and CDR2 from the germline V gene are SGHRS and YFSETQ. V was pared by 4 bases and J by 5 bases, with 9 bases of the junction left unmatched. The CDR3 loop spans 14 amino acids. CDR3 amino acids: CASSGDRVQNEQYF. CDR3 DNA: TGCGCCAGCAGCGGCGACAGGGTTCAGAACGAGCAGTACTTC.

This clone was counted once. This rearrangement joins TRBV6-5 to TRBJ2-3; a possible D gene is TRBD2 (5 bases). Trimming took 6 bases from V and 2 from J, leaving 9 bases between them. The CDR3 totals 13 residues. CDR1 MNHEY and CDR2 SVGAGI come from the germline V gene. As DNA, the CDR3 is TGTGCCAGCAGACTAGTAGTCACAGATACGCAGTATTTT. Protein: CASRLVVTDTQYF.

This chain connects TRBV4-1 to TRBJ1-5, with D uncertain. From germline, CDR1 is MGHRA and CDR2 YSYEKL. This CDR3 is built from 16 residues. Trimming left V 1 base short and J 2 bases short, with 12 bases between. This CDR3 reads CASSQVPGGGNQPQHF. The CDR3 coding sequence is TGCGCCAGCAGCCAAGTCCCAGGTGGCGGCAATCAGCCCCAGCATTTT.

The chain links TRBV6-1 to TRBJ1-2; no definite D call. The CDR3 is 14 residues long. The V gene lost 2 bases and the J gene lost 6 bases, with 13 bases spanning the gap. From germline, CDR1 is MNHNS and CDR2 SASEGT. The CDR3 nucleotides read TGTGCCAGCAGTGAACGCCCCTGGAGTGATGGCTACACCTTC. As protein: CASSERPWSDGYTF.

The chain's CDR3 is CASSLWSLNTEAFF. Written as DNA, the CDR3 is TGTGCCAGCAGCTTGTGGAGCTTGAACACTGAAGCTTTCTTT. The chain employs TRBV5-6 and TRBJ1-1; D remains unclear. Germline V gene sequence: CDR1 SGHDT, CDR2 YYEEEE. The V gene lost 1 base and the J gene lost 0 bases, with 7 bases spanning the gap. The CDR3 loop spans 14 amino acids.

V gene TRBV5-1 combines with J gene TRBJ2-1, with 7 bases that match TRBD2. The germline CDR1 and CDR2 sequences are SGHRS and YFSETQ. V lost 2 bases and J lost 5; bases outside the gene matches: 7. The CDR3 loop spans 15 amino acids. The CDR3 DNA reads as TGCGCCAGCAGCTTAGGCGGGAGTGCCCACAATGAGCAGTTCTTC. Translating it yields CASSLGGSAHNEQFF. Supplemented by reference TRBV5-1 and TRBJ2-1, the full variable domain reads KAGVTQTPRYLIKTRGQQVTLSCSPISGHRSVSWYQQTPGQGLQFLFEYFSETQRNKGNFPGRFSGRQFSNSRSEMNVSTLELGDSALYLCASSLGGSAHNEQFFGPGTRLTVL.

This CDR3 reads CASREGGTNYGYTF. Written as DNA, the CDR3 is TGTGCCAGCAGAGAGGGGGGGACTAACTATGGCTACACCTTC. This chain joins TRBV11-2 and TRBJ1-2, with D possibly being TRBD1 (6 bases). V was shortened by 6 bases and J by 0 bases, with 11 bases between the two germline ends. The germline CDR1 and CDR2 sequences are SGHAT and FQNNGV. The CDR3 length is 14 residues.

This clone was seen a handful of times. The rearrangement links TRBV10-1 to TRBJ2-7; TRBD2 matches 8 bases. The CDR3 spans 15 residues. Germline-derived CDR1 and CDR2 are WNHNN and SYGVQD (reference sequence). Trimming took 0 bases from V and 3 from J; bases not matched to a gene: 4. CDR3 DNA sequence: TGCGCCAGCAGTGAGTCCTTAAGCGGGAGCTACGAGCAGTACTTC. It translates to CASSESLSGSYEQYF.

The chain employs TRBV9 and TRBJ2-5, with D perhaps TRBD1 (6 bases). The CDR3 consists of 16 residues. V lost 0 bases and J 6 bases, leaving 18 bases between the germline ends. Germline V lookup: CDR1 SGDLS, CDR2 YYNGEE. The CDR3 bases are TGTGCCAGCAGCGTAGGACAGGAAAGTTTTGGGCAGACCCAGTACTTC. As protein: CASSVGQESFGQTQYF.

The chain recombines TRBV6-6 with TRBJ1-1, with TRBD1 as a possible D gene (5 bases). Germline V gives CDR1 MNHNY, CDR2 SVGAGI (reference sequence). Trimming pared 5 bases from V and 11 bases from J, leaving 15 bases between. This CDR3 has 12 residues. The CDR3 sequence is CASSNPGPEAFF. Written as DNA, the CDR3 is TGTGCCAGCAGTAATCCGGGACCCGAGGCTTTCTTT.

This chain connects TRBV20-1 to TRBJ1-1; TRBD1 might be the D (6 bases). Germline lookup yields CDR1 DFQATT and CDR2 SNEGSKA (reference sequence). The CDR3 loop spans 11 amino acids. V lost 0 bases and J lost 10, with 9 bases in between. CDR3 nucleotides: TGCAGTGCTAGAGATCGAGGGGGAGCTTTCTTT. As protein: CSARDRGGAFF.